In this sample, the clone carrying this T cell receptor (beta chain) turned up a few times. Its target is not known. This specimen comes from a study of T cells in Graves' hyperthyroidism and ophthalmopathy. Across the study: The authors collected peripheral blood at initial diagnosis, before any treatment.

Amplified TCR beta CDR3 regions came from RNA transcripts. In the first-round RT-PCR of the TCR CDR3, the HTBI primer set was used. MiXCR was run by TCRdb on the multiplex PCR reads, yielding one entry per CDR3 protein. The table has 130,000 to 150,000 distinct CDR3 sequences, about 20% seen once. Any symptoms of ophthalmopathy came after the first hyperthyroidism diagnosis, from which the blood sample dates. Points from the study as a whole: By a 13 V-J model, ophthalmopathy was set apart from stable hyperthyroidism. Most thyroid clonotypes expanded above 0.001 were also detected in blood.

Germline V CDR1 and CDR2: DFQATT, SNEGSKA (reference sequence). V gave up 0 bases and J gave up 6 bases; unmatched junction bases: 7. The CDR3 loop spans 16 amino acids. This chain joins TRBV20-1 and TRBJ2-1; TRBD2 agrees at 11 bases. The sequence derives from a woman in her forties or fifties with Graves' hyperthyroidism that later progressed to Graves' ophthalmopathy. Input material: blood. This CDR3 is CSARDSGTSGLNEQFF. CDR3 in DNA: TGCAGTGCTAGAGATTCCGGGACTAGCGGTCTCAATGAGCAGTTCTTC.